Described below is a single TCR beta chain sequence and its context. The data originate from a study of blood T cells in healthy people across ages. V dropped 4 bases and J dropped 0 bases, with 10 bases sitting between them. The CDR3 runs 15 residues. The germline V gene has CDR1 SGHTA and CDR2 FQGNSA. It was with a sample-barcoded 5' primer and a J-beta primer mix that a second PCR of about 6 to 12 cycles was run. MiXCR, applied by TCRdb to the 5' RACE reads, yields one record per CDR3 protein. The data hold around 1,000,000 distinct CDR3 sequences, with roughly 24% observed a single time. The sample was also linked to a second study, of T cells of mothers and their children.

What was sequenced was blood. This sequence was found in a girl aged 2 to 9 in good health. The chain joins TRBV7-2 to TRBJ2-1; D gene uncertain. CDR3 region: CASSSPPGSYNEQFF. The CDR3 coding sequence is TGTGCCAGCAGCTCACCTCCAGGCTCCTACAATGAGCAGTTCTTC. The complete variable domain, with remaining parts taken from reference TRBV7-2 and TRBJ2-1, reads GAGVSQSPSNKVTEKGKDVELRCDPISGHTALYWYRQSLGQGLEFLIYFQGNSAPDKSGLPSDRFSAERTGGSVSTLTIQRTQQEDSAVYLCASSSPPGSYNEQFFGPGTRLTVL.